This T cell receptor beta chain is drawn from a study of T cell responses to AZD1222 COVID-19 vaccine. Study-wide results and caveats: In a largely white British group with more females than males, clonal diversity was possibly underestimated.

The V segment lost 0 bases and the J segment 0 bases; nucleotides outside the gene matches: 6. The CDR3 runs to 18 residues. CDR1 SGDLS and CDR2 YYNGEE come from the germline V gene. TCRdb's copy holds only in-frame clones and misses some; the assay was immunoSEQ multiplex PCR. The sample has 90,000 to 150,000 clones, roughly 87% seen once. On this clone itself: What it binds is unknown.

The rearrangement links TRBV9 to TRBJ2-3, with 11 positions matching TRBD2. The input for sequencing was peripheral blood, taken on day 0 of AZD1222 vaccination. This sequence originates from an adult in good health. The CDR3 nucleotides read TGTGCCAGCAGCGTAGGATTGGCTAGCGGGGGGAGCACAGATACGCAGTATTTT. The encoded protein is CASSVGLASGGSTDTQYF.